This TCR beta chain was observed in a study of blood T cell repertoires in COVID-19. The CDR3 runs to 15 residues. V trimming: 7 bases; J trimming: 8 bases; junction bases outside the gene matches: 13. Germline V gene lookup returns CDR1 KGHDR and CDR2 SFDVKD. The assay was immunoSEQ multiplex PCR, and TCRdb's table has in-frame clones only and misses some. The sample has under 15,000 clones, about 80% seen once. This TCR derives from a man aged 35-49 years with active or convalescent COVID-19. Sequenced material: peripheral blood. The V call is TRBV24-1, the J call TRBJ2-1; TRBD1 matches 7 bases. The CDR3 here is CATSEGAGSVDEQFF. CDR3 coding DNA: TGTGCCACCAGCGAGGGGGCAGGTTCGGTCGATGAGCAGTTCTTC.